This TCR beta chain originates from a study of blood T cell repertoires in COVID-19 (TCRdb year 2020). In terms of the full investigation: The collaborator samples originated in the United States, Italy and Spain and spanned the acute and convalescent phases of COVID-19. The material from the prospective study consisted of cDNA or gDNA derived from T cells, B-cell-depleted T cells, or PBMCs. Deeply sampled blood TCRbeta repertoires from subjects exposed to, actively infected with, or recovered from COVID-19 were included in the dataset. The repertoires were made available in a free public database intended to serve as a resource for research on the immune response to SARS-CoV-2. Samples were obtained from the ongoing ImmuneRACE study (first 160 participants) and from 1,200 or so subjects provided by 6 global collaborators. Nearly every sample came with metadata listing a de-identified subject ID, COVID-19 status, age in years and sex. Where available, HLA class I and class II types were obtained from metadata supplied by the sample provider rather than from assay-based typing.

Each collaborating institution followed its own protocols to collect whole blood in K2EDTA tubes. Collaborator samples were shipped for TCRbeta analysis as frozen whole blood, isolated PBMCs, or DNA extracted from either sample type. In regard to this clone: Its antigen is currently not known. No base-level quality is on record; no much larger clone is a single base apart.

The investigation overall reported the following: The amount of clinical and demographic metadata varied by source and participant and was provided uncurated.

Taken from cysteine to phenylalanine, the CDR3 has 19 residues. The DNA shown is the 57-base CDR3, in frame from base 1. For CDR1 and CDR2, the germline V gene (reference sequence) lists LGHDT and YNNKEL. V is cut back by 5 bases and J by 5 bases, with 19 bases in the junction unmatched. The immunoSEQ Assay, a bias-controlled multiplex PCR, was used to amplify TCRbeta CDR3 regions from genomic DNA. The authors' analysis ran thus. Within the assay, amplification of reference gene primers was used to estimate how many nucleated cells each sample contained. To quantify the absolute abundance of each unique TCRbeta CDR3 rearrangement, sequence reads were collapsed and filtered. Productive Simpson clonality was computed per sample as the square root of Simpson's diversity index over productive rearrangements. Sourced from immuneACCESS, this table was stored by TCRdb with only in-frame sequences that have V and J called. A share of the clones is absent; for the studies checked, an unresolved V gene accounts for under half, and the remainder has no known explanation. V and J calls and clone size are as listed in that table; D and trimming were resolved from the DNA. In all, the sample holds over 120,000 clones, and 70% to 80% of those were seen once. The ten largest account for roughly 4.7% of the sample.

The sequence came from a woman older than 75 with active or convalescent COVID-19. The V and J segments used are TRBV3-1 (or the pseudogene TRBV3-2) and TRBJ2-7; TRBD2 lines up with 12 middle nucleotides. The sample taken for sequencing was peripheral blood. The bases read TGTGCCAGCAGCGAAATTCGACTAGCGGGGGCGAAGGGTCTCGACGAGCAGTACTTC. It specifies CASSEIRLAGAKGLDEQYF.